This T cell receptor (beta chain) was recovered during a study of control samples from healthy donors and cancer patients. Clones were sequenced by immunoSEQ multiplex PCR, and TCRdb holds only the in-frame ones, with some missing. Of 97,000 or so clones in the sample, about 91% were seen once. The CDR3 sequence is 13 residues long. Germline V lookup: CDR1 SQVTM, CDR2 ANQGSEA. The ends were cut back, 7 bases at V and 4 bases at J, with 16 bases in the middle. The specimen was blood. V gene TRBV29-1 combines with J gene TRBJ1-2; D perhaps matches TRBD1 (6 bases). This clonotype was obtained from a woman under 30 in good health. In nucleotides, the CDR3 is TGCAGCGCCGCCTGGGACACCTCCTATGGCTACACCTTC. Amino acid sequence: CSAAWDTSYGYTF.